This passage covers 25 T cell receptor beta chains from one sample sequenced in a study of cytomegalovirus exposure and HLA in healthy donors. The study ran its PCR with 60 Vbeta and 13 Jbeta primers. Some clones are missing from TCRdb's copy, which holds only in-frame ones; the method was immunoSEQ multiplex PCR. This table has approximately 200,000 clones, more than 75% appearing once. Sequenced input: PBMCs. These receptor sequences come from a human donor in good health.

Of note for this clone: A junction boundary mismatches the germline segment, possibly from a read error. The rearrangement uses TRBV7-9 and TRBJ2-7; TRBD2 matches at 8 bases. The CDR3 has 18 residues. Germline CDR1 reads SEHNR; CDR2 reads FQNEAQ (reference sequence). CDR3 DNA sequence: TGTTCCAGCAGCTTAGTCCTACTAGCGGACCAAAGGGCCTACGAGCAGTACTTC. Its protein is CSSSLVLLADQRAYEQYF.

The rearrangement links TRBV27 to TRBJ1-2; D gene unclear. This CDR3 contains 12 residues. V was shortened by 5 bases and J by 2 bases, with 6 bases between the two germline ends. CDR1 MNHEY and CDR2 SMNVEV come from the germline V gene (reference sequence). Here the CDR3 DNA reads TGTGCCAGCAGTGCGGGGAACTATGGCTACACCTTC. The encoded protein is CASSAGNYGYTF.

The genes are TRBV7-3 and TRBJ2-3; 8 bases are a match to TRBD2. The trim removed 6 bases at V and 4 bases at J, leaving 9 bases unmatched. Germline V CDR1 and CDR2: SGHTA, FQGTGA. The CDR3 contains 15 residues. CDR3 nucleotide sequence: TGTGCCAGCAGTCCGAGCGGGAGTCAGGCAGATACGCAGTATTTT. It is translated as CASSPSGSQADTQYF.

This chain links TRBV9 with TRBJ1-3; possibly TRBD1 for D (6 bases). V was clipped by 4 bases and J by 3 bases, with 20 bases between them. The CDR3 consists of 17 residues. CDR1 is SGDLS, CDR2 YYNGEE, per germline. In nucleotides, the CDR3 is TGTGCCAGCAGCACCGGACAGCACGACCTTCGTGGAAACACCATATATTTT. Its protein product is CASSTGQHDLRGNTIYF.

J is TRBJ2-5 and V is TRBV15; no clear D gene. Germline CDR1 and CDR2: LNHNV and YYDKDF (reference sequence). CDR3 length equals 15 residues. V lost 0 bases, J lost 4 bases, and 12 bases lay in between. This chain's CDR3 is CATSRELPGRETQYF. The CDR3 coding sequence is TGTGCCACCAGCAGAGAACTACCGGGTAGAGAGACCCAGTACTTC.

The CDR3 loop reads CASSSKRVTGTYEQYF. DNA for the CDR3: TGTGCCAGCAGCTCGAAAAGGGTGACAGGGACCTACGAGCAGTACTTC. The V and J genes are TRBV5-4 and TRBJ2-7, with TRBD1 matching 7 bases. Trimming cost V 3 bases and J 2 bases; bases outside gene matches: 11. The CDR3 contains 16 residues. Per the germline V gene, CDR1 is SGHNT and CDR2 is YYREEE (reference sequence). Combining the CDR3 with reference TRBV5-4 and TRBJ2-7 gives the whole variable domain ETGVTQSPTHLIKTRGQQVTLRCSSQSGHNTVSWYQQALGQGPQFIFQYYREEENGRGNFPPRFSGLQFPNYSSELNVNALELDDSALYLCASSSKRVTGTYEQYFGPGTRLTVT.

This clone has just a few counts. The chain uses TRBV18 and TRBJ2-7; 7 nucleotides line up with TRBD1. Unmatched junction bases numbered 13, after V lost 5 bases and J lost 6 bases. Germline V gene lookup returns CDR1 KGHSH and CDR2 LQKENI. The CDR3 extends over 15 amino acids. CDR3 protein: CASSEYRDSVSEQYF. CDR3 DNA sequence: TGTGCCAGCTCAGAGTACCGGGACAGCGTTTCCGAGCAGTACTTC.

This chain links TRBV10-3 with TRBJ2-2; 9 bases align to TRBD1. Germline values: CDR1 ENHRY, CDR2 SYGVKD. The V segment lost 0 bases and the J segment 4 bases; nucleotides outside the gene matches: 6. The CDR3 runs 17 residues. The CDR3 loop is CAISESRTGVGTGELFF. For the CDR3, the DNA is TGTGCCATCAGTGAGTCGCGGACAGGGGTCGGCACCGGGGAGCTGTTTTTT.

The J gene is TRBJ2-7, the V gene TRBV15, with 10 bases lining up with TRBD2. V was clipped by 0 bases and J by 6 bases; unmatched bases: 5. CDR3 length: 15 amino acids. Germline V gives CDR1 LNHNV, CDR2 YYDKDF (reference sequence). Here the CDR3 reads CATSRERASGSEQYF. The CDR3, as DNA: TGTGCCACCAGCAGAGAGAGGGCTAGCGGGAGCGAGCAGTACTTC.

The chain has TRBV7-2 and TRBJ2-3, with TRBD1 identical over 8 bases. With V trimmed by 5 bases and J by 3 bases, 7 bases remained unmatched. The germline gives CDR1 SGHTA, CDR2 FQGNSA. The CDR3 extends over 15 amino acids. CDR3 region: CASSRQGFKTDTQYF. The CDR3 region has the DNA TGTGCCAGCAGCCGACAGGGGTTCAAGACAGATACGCAGTATTTT.

This chain connects TRBV11-2 to TRBJ2-1, with D uncertain. V was pared by 1 base and J by 3 bases, with 10 bases between. The CDR3 spans 15 residues. Germline-derived CDR1 and CDR2 are SGHAT and FQNNGV. CDR3: CASSLAGADYNEQFF. CDR3 sequence (DNA): TGTGCCAGCAGCTTAGCAGGCGCAGACTACAATGAGCAGTTCTTC.

The chain carries TRBV27 and TRBJ2-1; D ambiguous. Per germline, CDR1 MNHEY and CDR2 SMNVEV (reference sequence). V dropped 3 bases and J dropped 4 bases, with 7 bases sitting between them. CDR3 size: 13 residues. Here the CDR3 reads CASSFRVYNEQFF. The DNA of the CDR3 is TGTGCCAGCAGTTTCCGGGTTTACAATGAGCAGTTCTTC.

The rearrangement joins TRBV25-1 to TRBJ2-4, with 14 bases aligning to TRBD2. Germline V lookup: CDR1 MGHDK, CDR2 SYGVNS. The J segment lost 4 bases and the V segment lost 4 bases, leaving 3 bases of the junction unmatched. CDR3 length equals 16 residues. The CDR3 protein is CASSVGTSGRKNIQYF. The CDR3 bases are TGTGCCAGCAGTGTCGGGACTAGCGGGAGAAAAAACATTCAGTACTTC. Combining the CDR3 with reference TRBV25-1 and TRBJ2-4 gives the whole variable domain EADIYQTPRYLVIGTGKKITLECSQTMGHDKMYWYQQDPGMELHLIHYSYGVNSTEKGDLSSESTVSRIRTEHFPLTLESARPSHTSQYLCASSVGTSGRKNIQYFGAGTRLSVL.

The V and J genes are TRBV7-8 and TRBJ1-5; 7 bases are a match to TRBD1. This CDR3 is 14 amino acids long. CDR1 is SGHVS, CDR2 FQNEAQ, per germline. The V gene end was trimmed by 1 base and the J gene end by 7 bases; junction bases not matched to a gene: 4. For the CDR3, the DNA is TGTGCCAGCAGCTTAGATAGGACAGGACAGCCCCAGCATTTT. Translating it yields CASSLDRTGQPQHF.

This clone turned up a few times. The V call is TRBV7-9, the J call TRBJ2-3, with 11 bases that match TRBD2. The ends lost 2 bases at V and 5 bases at J; junction bases unmatched: 3. The germline V gene encodes CDR1 SEHNR and CDR2 FQNEAQ (reference sequence). This CDR3 region has 15 residues. The DNA for the CDR3 is TGTGCCAGCAGCTTAACTAGCGGGAGAGGAGATACGCAGTATTTT. Translated, it gives CASSLTSGRGDTQYF. Filled out from reference TRBV7-9 and TRBJ2-3, the complete variable domain reads DTGVSQNPRHKITKRGQNVTFRCDPISEHNRLYWYRQTLGQGPEFLTYFQNEAQLEKSRLLSDRFSAERPKGSFSTLEIQRTEQGDSAMYLCASSLTSGRGDTQYFGPGTRLTVL.

Remarks on this clone: Other DNA sequences in the same sample also yield this CDR3. J is TRBJ2-5 and V is TRBV27, with D maybe TRBD2 (6 bases). The CDR3 extends over 12 amino acids. Trimming left V 3 bases short and J 5 bases short, with 7 bases between. Germline-derived CDR1 and CDR2 are MNHEY and SMNVEV (reference sequence). CDR3 bases: TGTGCCAGCAGTTTTCGGGGGGAGACCCAGTACTTC. Translation: CASSFRGETQYF.

J is TRBJ2-1 and V is TRBV19; unclear D gene. The CDR3 sequence is 13 residues long. Germline values: CDR1 LNHDA, CDR2 SQIVND (reference sequence). V was pared by 4 bases and J by 7 bases, with 11 bases between. The CDR3 DNA follows: TGTGCCAGTAGTACCCTATCGAGAAATGAGCAGTTCTTC. It codes for CASSTLSRNEQFF.

The gene calls are TRBV19 and TRBJ2-7, with D tentatively TRBD2 (6 bases). Germline lookup yields CDR1 LNHDA and CDR2 SQIVND (reference sequence). Trimming pared 6 bases from V and 2 bases from J, leaving 17 bases between. This CDR3 region has 15 residues. As DNA, the CDR3 is TGTGCCAGTAGCAACCGCAAGGGACTCACCTACGAGCAGTACTTC. Amino acid sequence: CASSNRKGLTYEQYF.

V is TRBV7-8 and J is TRBJ2-2; TRBD1 agrees at 7 bases. V was pared by 2 bases and J by 5 bases, with 11 bases of the junction left unmatched. Germline V gene lookup returns CDR1 SGHVS and CDR2 FQNEAQ. This CDR3 has 17 amino acids. CDR3 in DNA: TGTGCCAGCAGCTTAAATGAAGGGACAGCGAGGACCGGGGAGCTGTTTTTT. Its protein product is CASSLNEGTARTGELFF.

The V and J genes are TRBV28 and TRBJ2-7; D may be TRBD1 (6 bases). The germline gives CDR1 MDHEN, CDR2 SYDVKM. The V and J ends lost 2 bases and 4 bases respectively, with 15 bases between them. The CDR3 has 15 residues. The DNA of the CDR3 is TGTGCCAGCAGTTTAGGGGGTCTAGGGGGTTACGAGCAGTACTTC. Its protein product is CASSLGGLGGYEQYF.

This chain links TRBV30 with TRBJ2-7; 12 nucleotides align to TRBD2. The CDR3 extends over 15 amino acids. Trimming took 1 base from V and 7 from J; bases not matched to a gene: 8. Germline-derived CDR1 and CDR2 are GTSNPN and SVGIG (reference sequence). CDR3 amino acids: CAWSEGLAGLKEQYF. The CDR3 region has the DNA TGTGCCTGGAGTGAAGGACTAGCGGGGCTAAAAGAGCAGTACTTC. Combining the CDR3 with reference TRBV30 and TRBJ2-7 gives the whole variable domain SQTIHQWPATLVQPVGSPLSLECTVEGTSNPNLYWYRQAAGRGLQLLFYSVGIGQISSEVPQNLSASRPQDRQFILSSKKLLLSDSGFYLCAWSEGLAGLKEQYFGPGTRLTVT.

The sample holds one count of this clone. The V and J genes are TRBV7-9 and TRBJ1-2; maybe TRBD1 (6 bases). V lost 5 bases, J lost 0 bases, and 10 bases lay in between. This CDR3 is 14 amino acids long. In germline, CDR1 is SEHNR, CDR2 FQNEAQ (reference sequence). The DNA of the CDR3 is TGTGCCAGCAGCCCGGACAGTTCTAACTATGGCTACACCTTC. This codes for CASSPDSSNYGYTF.

V and J are TRBV28 and TRBJ2-6; 7 nucleotides match TRBD1. J was trimmed by 0 bases and V by 5 bases; bases with no gene match: 7. Germline values: CDR1 MDHEN, CDR2 SYDVKM. The CDR3 totals 17 residues. The CDR3 region is CASSGRDRVSGANVLTF. DNA of the CDR3: TGTGCCAGCAGTGGCCGGGACAGAGTCTCTGGGGCCAACGTCCTGACTTTC.

The chain couples TRBV7-9 to TRBJ2-6; TRBD2 aligns across 9 bases. Germline V gene sequence: CDR1 SEHNR, CDR2 FQNEAQ (reference sequence). The CDR3 extends over 19 amino acids. V gave up 2 bases and J gave up 2 bases; unmatched junction bases: 10. CDR3 in DNA: TGTGCCAGCAGCTTATGGGGCCTGGCGGGAGGGACTGGGGCCAACGTCCTGACTTTC. It translates to CASSLWGLAGGTGANVLTF.

The rearrangement links TRBV27 to TRBJ2-7, with 7 bases aligning to TRBD1. V shed 5 bases, J shed 1 base, and the junction held 8 bases outside the gene matches. CDR1 is MNHEY and CDR2 is SMNVEV in the germline V gene (reference sequence). CDR3 length: 15 residues. The CDR3 spells CASSKTGVGSYEQYF. The CDR3 DNA reads TGTGCCAGCAGTAAAACAGGGGTTGGGTCCTACGAGCAGTACTTC.